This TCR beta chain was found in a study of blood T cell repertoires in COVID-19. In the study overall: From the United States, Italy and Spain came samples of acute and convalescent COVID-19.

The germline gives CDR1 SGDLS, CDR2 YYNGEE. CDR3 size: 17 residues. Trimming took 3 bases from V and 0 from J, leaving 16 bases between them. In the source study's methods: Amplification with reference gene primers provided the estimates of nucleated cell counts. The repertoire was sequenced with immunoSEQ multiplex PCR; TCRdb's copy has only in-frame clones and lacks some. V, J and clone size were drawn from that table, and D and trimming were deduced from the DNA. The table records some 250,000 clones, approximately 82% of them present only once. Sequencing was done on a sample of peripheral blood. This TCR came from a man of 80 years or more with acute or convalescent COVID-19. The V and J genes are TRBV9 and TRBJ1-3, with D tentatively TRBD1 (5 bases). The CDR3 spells CASSATGGNDSGNTIYF. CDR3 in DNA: TGTGCCAGCAGCGCAACAGGAGGGAACGACTCTGGAAACACCATATATTTT.